A single sample gave rise to the 21 T cell receptor beta chains below, sequenced in a study of blood T cell repertoires in COVID-19. The protocol was immunoSEQ multiplex PCR, while the TCRdb copy is restricted to in-frame clones and leaves out a portion. The sample has some 150,000 clones; less than 90% are singletons. What was sequenced was peripheral blood. These TCRs come from a woman in her 70s with COVID-19, enrolled during active disease.

The J gene is TRBJ2-1, the V gene TRBV19, with D perhaps matching TRBD2 (7 bases). The V gene lost 5 bases and the J gene lost 8 bases, with 19 bases spanning the gap. The CDR3 loop spans 15 amino acids. Germline CDR1 LNHDA, CDR2 SQIVND (reference sequence). CDR3 amino acids: CASSRGAEEFDEQFF. CDR3 nucleotides: TGTGCCAGTAGTCGGGGGGCGGAAGAGTTCGATGAGCAGTTCTTC. Supplemented by reference TRBV19 and TRBJ2-1, the full variable domain reads DGGITQSPKYLFRKEGQNVTLSCEQNLNHDAMYWYRQDPGQGLRLIYYSQIVNDFQKGDIAEGYSVSREKKESFPLTVTSAQKNPTAFYLCASSRGAEEFDEQFFGPGTRLTVL.

The genes are TRBV10-3 and TRBJ1-6; TRBD1 agrees at 9 bases. The CDR3 is made up of 14 amino acids. Per the germline V gene, CDR1 is ENHRY and CDR2 is SYGVKD. V lost 7 bases and J lost 6; bases outside the gene matches: 4. The chain's CDR3 is CAITGQGPNSPLHF. The CDR3 DNA follows: TGTGCCATCACGGGACAGGGTCCTAATTCACCCCTCCACTTT.

V gene TRBV5-6 combines with J gene TRBJ1-1, with unresolved D. The CDR3 is made up of 14 amino acids. Germline CDR1 is SGHDT and CDR2 is YYEEEE. Trimming cost V 0 bases and J 5 bases, with 11 bases left between them. CDR3 nucleotide sequence: TGTGCCAGCAGCTTGGGATCCCTAGGAACTGAAGCTTTCTTT. Encoded protein: CASSLGSLGTEAFF.

A single count supports this clone. This CDR3 is CASSTSGRFYEQYF. The CDR3 DNA sequence: TGTGCCAGCAGCACTAGCGGGAGGTTTTACGAGCAGTACTTC. The gene calls are TRBV27 and TRBJ2-7; 12 positions match TRBD2. V trimming: 6 bases; J trimming: 4 bases; junction bases outside the gene matches: 4. The CDR3 contains 14 residues. Germline V lookup: CDR1 MNHEY, CDR2 SMNVEV (reference sequence).

The CDR3 DNA follows: TGTGCCACCAGCCCGACTCCCGACAGGGCACCTCAGCATTTT. Amino acid sequence: CATSPTPDRAPQHF. This chain connects TRBV15 to TRBJ1-5; TRBD1 agrees at 7 bases. The trim removed 5 bases at V and 13 bases at J, leaving 14 bases unmatched. The CDR3 has 14 amino acids. Germline CDR1 LNHNV, CDR2 YYDKDF (reference sequence).

The V and J genes are TRBV28 and TRBJ1-6, with 7 bases matching TRBD1. The germline CDR1 and CDR2 sequences are MDHEN and SYDVKM. V was clipped by 8 bases and J by 0 bases; unmatched bases: 7. The CDR3 spans 16 residues. CDR3 nucleotide sequence: TGTGCCAGCGGGGACAGCAGGAGCTCCTATAATTCACCCCTCCACTTT. Translating it yields CASGDSRSSYNSPLHF.

The chain is built from TRBV9 and TRBJ1-1, with a tentative D call TRBD1 (6 bases). Per germline, CDR1 SGDLS and CDR2 YYNGEE. V was trimmed by 0 bases and J by 1 base, leaving 13 bases between them. CDR3 length: 16 residues. The chain's CDR3 is CASSVGPRTANTEAFF. The CDR3 DNA is TGTGCCAGCAGCGTAGGCCCTAGGACAGCGAACACTGAAGCTTTCTTT.

The CDR3 region is CASRRNTEAFF. CDR3 in DNA: TGTGCCAGCAGGCGGAACACTGAAGCTTTCTTT. The chain joins TRBV5-6 to TRBJ1-1; D is unresolved. The CDR3 is made up of 11 amino acids. The V end was cut by 5 bases, the J end by 1 base, with 3 bases between. Germline V gene lookup returns CDR1 SGHDT and CDR2 YYEEEE.

The gene calls are TRBV19 and TRBJ2-6; no definite D call. With 3 bases removed from V and 9 bases from J, the gap between germline ends came to 15 bases. Germline V lookup: CDR1 LNHDA, CDR2 SQIVND (reference sequence). This CDR3 comprises 15 residues. The CDR3 nucleotides are TGTGCCAGTAGTATGACGAGGATTTCCTTCAACGTCCTGACTTTC. Translation gives CASSMTRISFNVLTF.

The V call is TRBV6-5, the J call TRBJ2-2; D perhaps matches TRBD2 (6 bases). The CDR3 has 13 residues. From germline, CDR1 is MNHEY and CDR2 SVGAGI. Trimming cost V 11 bases and J 1 base, with 11 bases left between them. CDR3 nucleotides: TGTGCCGGGAGGCCGATGAACACCGGGGAGCTGTTTTTT. It encodes CAGRPMNTGELFF.

The V call is TRBV5-1, the J call TRBJ1-1, with no clear D. Germline lookup yields CDR1 SGHRS and CDR2 YFSETQ. Trimming stripped 4 bases from V and 5 bases from J, with 12 bases between. The CDR3 is 13 amino acids. CDR3: CASSLGPGTEAFF. CDR3 DNA: TGCGCCAGCAGCCTCGGACCGGGAACTGAAGCTTTCTTT.

This chain's CDR3 is CASSPPRGLAGQETQYF. DNA of the CDR3: TGTGCCAGCTCACCCCCGCGGGGGCTAGCGGGACAAGAGACCCAGTACTTC. This chain uses TRBV18 with TRBJ2-5; 9 bases agree with TRBD2. There are 17 residues in the CDR3. V was clipped by 3 bases and J by 2 bases; unmatched bases: 10. Germline CDR1 reads KGHSH; CDR2 reads LQKENI.

The chain is built from TRBV28 and TRBJ1-5, with 9 bases identical to TRBD1. Losses at the gene ends were 6 bases for V and 4 bases for J; bases not matched to a gene: 7. CDR3 length: 15 amino acids. Per the germline V gene, CDR1 is MDHEN and CDR2 is SYDVKM. The CDR3 region is CASSPGTGRNQPQHF. The CDR3 nucleotides read TGTGCCAGCAGCCCAGGGACAGGGAGGAATCAGCCCCAGCATTTT.

V is TRBV12-3 or TRBV12-4 and J is TRBJ2-7, with 8 positions matching TRBD2. V lost 1 base to trimming and J lost 6 bases; unmatched junction nucleotides: 2. The CDR3 sequence is 13 residues long. CDR3 sequence: CASSLGSGGEQYV. The DNA of the CDR3 is TGTGCCAGCAGTTTAGGGAGCGGGGGCGAGCAGTACGTC.

This clone was picked up one time. For the CDR3, the DNA is TGTGCTAGTGGTTCCGGGACAGGCCAGAGCACAGATACGCAGTATTTT. It yields the protein CASGSGTGQSTDTQYF. The chain links TRBV12-5 to TRBJ2-3, with 8 nucleotides matching TRBD1. CDR1 LGHNT and CDR2 FRNRAP come from the germline V gene. The CDR3 is 16 amino acids. Unmatched junction bases numbered 6, after V lost 4 bases and J lost 0 bases.

The gene calls are TRBV5-1 and TRBJ1-6, with D perhaps TRBD1 (6 bases). The CDR3 runs 13 residues. Germline CDR1 is SGHRS and CDR2 is YFSETQ. V was pared by 5 bases and J by 5 bases, with 8 bases between. This chain's CDR3 is CASRDSHNSPLHF. The CDR3 bases are TGCGCCAGCAGGGACAGTCATAATTCACCCCTCCACTTT.

The chain recombines TRBV7-2 with TRBJ2-7, with D possibly being TRBD1 (5 bases). V was cut by 0 bases and J by 7 bases, with 13 bases left in between. CDR1 SGHTA and CDR2 FQGNSA come from the germline V gene. The CDR3 contains 14 residues. In DNA, the CDR3 is TGTGCCAGCAGCTTAGCGGGTGGACAAGGGGAGCAGTACTTC. Encoded protein: CASSLAGGQGEQYF.

The chain links TRBV10-2 to TRBJ2-7, with a weak D call TRBD2 (6 bases). Trimming shortened V by 4 bases and J by 3 bases, and 13 bases separated the two germline ends. This CDR3 is 14 amino acids long. The germline V gene encodes CDR1 WSHSY and CDR2 SAAADI. DNA of the CDR3: TGCGCCAGCAGTGGGAGAGGGACTCTCTACGAGCAGTACGTC. Translating it yields CASSGRGTLYEQYV.

The rearrangement links TRBV28 to TRBJ2-3; TRBD2 aligns across 14 bases. The J segment lost 5 bases and the V segment lost 5 bases, leaving 6 bases of the junction unmatched. The CDR3 sequence is 16 residues long. Germline lookup yields CDR1 MDHEN and CDR2 SYDVKM. CDR3 nucleotide sequence: TGTGCCAGCAGTCTGGGACTAGCGGGAGCAAAAGATACGCAGTATTTT. Its translation is CASSLGLAGAKDTQYF.

The genes are TRBV3-1 (or the pseudogene TRBV3-2) and TRBJ1-1; D might be TRBD1 (6 bases). The V end lost 0 bases, the J end lost 7 bases, and 12 bases lay between the germline ends. The CDR3 has 14 residues. CDR1 and CDR2 (germline): LGHDT, YNNKEL (reference sequence). The CDR3 spells CASSQEGAGSEAFF. As DNA, the CDR3 is TGTGCCAGCAGCCAAGAGGGGGCCGGTAGTGAAGCTTTCTTT.

The J gene is TRBJ2-5, the V gene TRBV10-2, with TRBD2 matching 9 bases. V was pared by 7 bases and J by 1 base, with 10 bases of the junction left unmatched. Germline V CDR1 and CDR2: WSHSY, SAAADI. The length of the CDR3 is 16 residues. The CDR3 DNA reads as TGCGCCAGCACTGCATTAGCGGGAGTCATCCAAGAGACCCAGTACTTC. This gives the protein CASTALAGVIQETQYF.